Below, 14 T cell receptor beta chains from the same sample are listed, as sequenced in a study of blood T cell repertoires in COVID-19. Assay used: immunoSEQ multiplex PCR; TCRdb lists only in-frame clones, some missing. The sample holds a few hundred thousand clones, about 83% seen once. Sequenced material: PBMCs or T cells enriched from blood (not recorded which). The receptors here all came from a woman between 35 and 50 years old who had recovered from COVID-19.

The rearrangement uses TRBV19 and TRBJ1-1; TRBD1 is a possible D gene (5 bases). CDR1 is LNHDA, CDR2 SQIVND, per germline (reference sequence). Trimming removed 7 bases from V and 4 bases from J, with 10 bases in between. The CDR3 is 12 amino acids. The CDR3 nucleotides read TGTGCCAGTACTGAGGGACTCACTGAAGCTTTCTTT. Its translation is CASTEGLTEAFF.

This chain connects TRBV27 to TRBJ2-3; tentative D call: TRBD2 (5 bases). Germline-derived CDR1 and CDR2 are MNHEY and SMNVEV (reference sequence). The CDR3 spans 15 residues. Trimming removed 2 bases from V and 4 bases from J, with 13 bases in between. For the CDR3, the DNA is TGTGCCAGCAGTTTAGACTACCGCGGGTCAGATACGCAGTATTTT. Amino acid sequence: CASSLDYRGSDTQYF.

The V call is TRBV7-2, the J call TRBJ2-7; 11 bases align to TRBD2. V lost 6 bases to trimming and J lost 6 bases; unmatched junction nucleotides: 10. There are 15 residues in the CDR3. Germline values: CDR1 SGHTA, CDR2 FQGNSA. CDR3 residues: CASSFSGGAVGEQYV. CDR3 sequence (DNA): TGTGCCAGCAGTTTTAGCGGGGGGGCCGTAGGCGAGCAGTACGTC.

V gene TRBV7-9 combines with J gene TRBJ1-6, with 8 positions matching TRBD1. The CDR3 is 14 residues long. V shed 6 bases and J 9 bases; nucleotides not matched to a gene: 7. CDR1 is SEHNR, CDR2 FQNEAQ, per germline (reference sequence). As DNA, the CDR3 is TGTGCCAGCAGTTCTGGACAGGGAGTTTCACCCCTCCACTTT. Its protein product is CASSSGQGVSPLHF. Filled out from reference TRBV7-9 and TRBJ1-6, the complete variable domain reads DTGVSQNPRHKITKRGQNVTFRCDPISEHNRLYWYRQTLGQGPEFLTYFQNEAQLEKSRLLSDRFSAERPKGSFSTLEIQRTEQGDSAMYLCASSSGQGVSPLHFGNGTRLTVT.

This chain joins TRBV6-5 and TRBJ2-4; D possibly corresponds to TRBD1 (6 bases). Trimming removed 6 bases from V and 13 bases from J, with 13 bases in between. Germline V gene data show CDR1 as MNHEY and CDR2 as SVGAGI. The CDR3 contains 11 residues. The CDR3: CASSGGGHQYF. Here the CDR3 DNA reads TGTGCCAGCAGCGGTGGGGGCCACCAGTACTTC.

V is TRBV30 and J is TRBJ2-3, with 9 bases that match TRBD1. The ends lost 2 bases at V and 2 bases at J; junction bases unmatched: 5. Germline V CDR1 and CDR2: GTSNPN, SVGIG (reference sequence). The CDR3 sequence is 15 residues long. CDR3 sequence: CAWSQGQGFTDTQYF. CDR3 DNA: TGTGCCTGGAGTCAGGGACAGGGATTCACAGATACGCAGTATTTT.

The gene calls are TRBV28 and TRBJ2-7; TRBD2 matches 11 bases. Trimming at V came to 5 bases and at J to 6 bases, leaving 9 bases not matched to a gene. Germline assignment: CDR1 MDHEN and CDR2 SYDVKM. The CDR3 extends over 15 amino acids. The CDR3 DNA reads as TGTGCCAGCAGTGTCACTAGCGGGAGAGTCAGCGAGCAGTACGTC. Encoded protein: CASSVTSGRVSEQYV.

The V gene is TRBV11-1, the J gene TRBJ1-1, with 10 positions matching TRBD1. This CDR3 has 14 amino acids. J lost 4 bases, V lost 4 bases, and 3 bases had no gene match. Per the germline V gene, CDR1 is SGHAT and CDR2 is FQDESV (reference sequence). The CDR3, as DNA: TGTGCCAGCAGCTCACGACAGGGGGCCACTGAAGCTTTCTTT. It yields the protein CASSSRQGATEAFF.

The CDR3 reads CASRPWTSGFSYNEQFF. CDR3 nucleotides: TGTGCAAGTCGCCCGTGGACTAGCGGGTTCTCCTACAATGAGCAGTTCTTC. The chain couples TRBV12-2 to TRBJ2-1; TRBD2, as called in the table, went unchecked against the DNA. TRBV12-2 is an annotated pseudogene. CDR3 length: 17 amino acids.

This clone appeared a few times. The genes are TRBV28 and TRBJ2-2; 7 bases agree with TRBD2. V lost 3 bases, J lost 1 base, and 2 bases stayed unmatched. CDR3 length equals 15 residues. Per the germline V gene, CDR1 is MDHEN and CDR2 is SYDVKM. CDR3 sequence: CASSLGGGNTGELFF. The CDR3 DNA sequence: TGTGCCAGCAGTTTGGGCGGGGGGAACACCGGGGAGCTGTTTTTT.

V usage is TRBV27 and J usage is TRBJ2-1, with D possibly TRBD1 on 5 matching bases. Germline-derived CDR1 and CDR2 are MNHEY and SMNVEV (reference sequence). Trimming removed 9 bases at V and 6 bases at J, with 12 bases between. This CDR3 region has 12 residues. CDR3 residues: CASRRQINEQFF. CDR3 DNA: TGTGCCAGTCGTAGACAGATCAATGAGCAGTTCTTC.

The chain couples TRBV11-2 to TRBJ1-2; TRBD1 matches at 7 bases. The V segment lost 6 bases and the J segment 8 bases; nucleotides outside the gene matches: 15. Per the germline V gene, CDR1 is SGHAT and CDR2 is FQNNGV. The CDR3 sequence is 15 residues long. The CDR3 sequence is CASSRGPVTGDGYTF. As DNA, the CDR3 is TGTGCCAGCAGTCGAGGGCCCGTCACAGGGGACGGCTACACCTTC.

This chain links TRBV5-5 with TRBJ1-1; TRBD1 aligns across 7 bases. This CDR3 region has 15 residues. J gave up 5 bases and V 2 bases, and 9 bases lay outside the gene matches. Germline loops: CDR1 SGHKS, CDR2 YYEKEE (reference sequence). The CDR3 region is CASSFKTGLGTEAFF. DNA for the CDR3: TGTGCCAGCAGCTTTAAGACAGGGCTGGGAACTGAAGCTTTCTTT.

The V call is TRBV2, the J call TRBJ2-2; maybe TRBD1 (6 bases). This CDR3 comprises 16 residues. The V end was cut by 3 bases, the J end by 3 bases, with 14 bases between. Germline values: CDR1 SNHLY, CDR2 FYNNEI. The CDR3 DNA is TGTGCCAGCAGTGACTATCGGCAGGGGTACACCGGGGAGCTGTTTTTT. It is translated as CASSDYRQGYTGELFF.